The source of this TCR beta chain is a study of OX40 agonist ivuxolimab in advanced cancers. The wider study: Enrolled patients in dose escalation had cancers that were hepatocellular carcinoma, melanoma, renal cell or head and neck cancer. Having had anti-PD-1, anti-PD-L1 or anti-CTLA-4 therapy before was allowed, and roughly 38% had some. Study findings and constraints: Certain nonresponding patients likewise had low normalized T-cell clonal expansion. At doses 0.1 to 3.0 mg/kg, CD4+ and CD8+ clones expanded.

Germline CDR1 reads LNHDA; CDR2 reads SQIVND (reference sequence). The CDR3 has 16 residues. J lost 2 bases, V lost 4 bases, and 5 bases had no gene match. To note about this clone: What it binds is not known.

Some clones are missing from TCRdb's copy, which holds only in-frame ones; the method was immunoSEQ multiplex PCR. Of 65,000 to 95,000 clones in the sample, roughly 88% are singletons; the top ten hold 0.75% to 0.95%. The J gene is TRBJ2-3, the V gene TRBV19, with TRBD2 identical over 11 bases. The sequence was obtained from an adult with an advanced solid tumor such as melanoma, head and neck, liver or kidney cancer. The sequences come from CD4+ or CD8+ T cells sorted from blood, collected in a trial of the OX40 agonist ivuxolimab. CDR3 bases: TGTGCCAGTAGTAACCGACTAGCGGGGTACACAGATACGCAGTATTTT. This codes for CASSNRLAGYTDTQYF.